These 5 T cell receptor beta chains share one sample of origin, sequenced in a study of blood T cell repertoires in COVID-19. Measured with immunoSEQ multiplex PCR; TCRdb has only the in-frame clones, and not every one. The repertoire holds hundreds of thousands of clones, approximately 80% seen once, with about 4.5% in the top ten. Source material: PBMCs or T cells enriched from blood (not recorded which). All receptors come from a man younger than 40 with acute COVID-19.

J is TRBJ2-1 and V is TRBV9; TRBD2 aligns across 9 bases. V trimming: 3 bases; J trimming: 7 bases; junction bases outside the gene matches: 5. The CDR3 length is 14 residues. From germline, CDR1 is SGDLS and CDR2 YYNGEE. The CDR3 is CASSAAGGWNEQFF. The CDR3 DNA reads TGTGCCAGCAGCGCAGCGGGGGGTTGGAATGAGCAGTTCTTC. Full variable domain (outside the CDR3, taken from reference TRBV9 and TRBJ2-1): DSGVTQTPKHLITATGQRVTLRCSPRSGDLSVYWYQQSLDQGLQFLIQYYNGEERAKGNILERFSAQQFPDLHSELNLSSLELGDSALYFCASSAAGGWNEQFFGPGTRLTVL.

The rearrangement links TRBV2 to TRBJ2-6, with D perhaps TRBD2 (7 bases). The CDR3 has 17 residues. Looked up from germline, CDR1 is SNHLY and CDR2 is FYNNEI. Trimming took off 6 bases at V and 0 bases at J, with 15 bases between the two ends. The CDR3 coding sequence is TGTGCCAGCAGGGCCGGGGGGCTCAGCTCTGGGGCCAACGTCCTGACTTTC. Translated: CASRAGGLSSGANVLTF. The variable domain in full, completed from reference TRBV2 and TRBJ2-6, reads EPEVTQTPSHQVTQMGQEVILRCVPISNHLYFYWYRQILGQKVEFLVSFYNNEISEKSEIFDDQFSVERPDGSNFTLKIRSTKLEDSAMYFCASRAGGLSSGANVLTFGAGSRLTVL.

The chain has TRBV4-1 and TRBJ2-3; 11 bases are shared with TRBD2. CDR1 is MGHRA and CDR2 is YSYEKL in the germline V gene. The V gene end was trimmed by 4 bases and the J gene end by 0 bases; junction bases not matched to a gene: 15. The length of the CDR3 is 20 residues. CDR3 coding DNA: TGCGCCAGCAGCCCACCGATAGAGTCGACTAGCGGGGCTAGCACAGATACGCAGTATTTT. This gives the protein CASSPPIESTSGASTDTQYF.

This clone has only one observation. The rearrangement uses TRBV5-1 and TRBJ2-7; D is perhaps TRBD2 (5 bases). CDR3 length equals 14 residues. V lost 0 bases, J lost 3 bases, and 10 bases lay in between. The germline gives CDR1 SGHRS, CDR2 YFSETQ. The CDR3 DNA reads as TGCGCCAGCAGCTTGGAGGGAGAGGGCTACGAGCAGTACTTC. Translating it yields CASSLEGEGYEQYF.

There are a few counts of this clone. The V call is TRBV18, the J call TRBJ1-3, with D unclear. This CDR3 region has 14 residues. V dropped 3 bases and J dropped 0 bases, with 6 bases sitting between them. Germline-derived CDR1 and CDR2 are KGHSH and LQKENI. The CDR3 DNA reads as TGTGCCAGCTCACCCAGCGTCTCTGGAAACACCATATATTTT. Translation: CASSPSVSGNTIYF.